A selection of T cell receptor beta chains follows, all from one sample in a study of shared clonotypes between healthy human individuals. Measured with immunoSEQ multiplex PCR; TCRdb has only the in-frame clones, and not every one. The sample contains millions of clones, more than 90% of which appear only once. The sample comprised naive CD4+ T cells sorted from blood. These receptors were taken from a man younger than 30 in good health. CDR3s include the opening cysteine and the closing phenylalanine or tryptophan. The D gene is left open where the match is weak.

d_gene,v_gene,CDR3aa
TRBD1,TRBV2,CASRGGTGGEPQHF
-,TRBV6-6,CASMDGVPYEQYF
TRBD2,TRBV7-9,CASSPMSSGGTGELFF
-,TRBV19,CASSPGRYNEQFF
-,TRBV28,CASSPDSNQPQHF
-,TRBV18,CASSPTGNTEAFF
TRBD2,TRBV5-6,CASSRLAGGPSNEQFF
TRBD1,TRBV23-1,CASSPGQGPTNFTDTQYF
-,TRBV11-3,CASSLDGLSGELFF
-,TRBV19,CASSDGGTYNSPLHF
-,TRBV18,CASSRDRTGANVLTF
TRBD1,TRBV10-3,CAIRGQGSSGNTIYF
TRBD2,TRBV12-5,CASGIGLAFSTDTQYF
TRBD2,TRBV30,CAWSVRDYGELFF
-,TRBV7-9,CASSLAFTFEAFF
-,TRBV6-1,CASIASGASTDTQYF
TRBD1,TRBV10-3,CAISWDRDNEQFF
-,TRBV5-1,CASSAGRSTDTQYF
-,TRBV6-1,CASSEASRGGANNYGYTF
TRBD2,TRBV15,CATSSRTSGRVETQYF
-,TRBV19,CASSTLAGGGEQYF
-,TRBV7-6,CASSPRGDEQFF
-,TRBV18,CASSPRVTEAFF
-,TRBV19,CASSIRAGAPGELFF
TRBD2,TRBV10-1,CASRTSGPFRGELFF
TRBD1,TRBV19,CASVDRGMNEQFF
-,TRBV7-3,CASSLRRSNSPLHF
TRBD1,TRBV18,CASSAGTGPHYEQYF
-,TRBV19,CASSILGQGNSPLHF
-,TRBV19,CASSIDPGPYTF
-,TRBV14,CASSQGGYEQYF
-,TRBV7-9,CASKGDNSPLHF
-,TRBV7-9,CASSLAGGQFYEQYF
-,TRBV18,CASSPPQQGTQYF
-,TRBV11-2,CASSLEYLAAVAATQYF
-,TRBV15,CATSLIPGAKRETQYF
TRBD2,TRBV6-5,CASRYASGTGTDTQYF
TRBD1,TRBV19,CASSILDRDNNEQFF
-,TRBV7-2,CASSLVRLDTQYF
TRBD2,TRBV2,CASSQPGLADTGELFF
-,TRBV5-8,CASSLGVPEQFF
-,TRBV6-5,CASSYSGSYYGYTF
-,TRBV11-2,CASSFPGELFF
-,TRBV10-3,CAISESQSRSSYEQYF
-,TRBV28,CASSVTAYEQYF
-,TRBV28,CATTPQGVASNSPLHF
-,TRBV7-9,CASSLGANGRKVSGELFF
-,TRBV30,CAWATVSNQPQHF
-,TRBV27,CASSETVNQPQHF
TRBD1,TRBV5-1,CASSFSGGWEQYF
TRBD2,TRBV9,CASSALGTSGSTSSYNEQFF
TRBD2,TRBV5-1,CASSLVAGGSYNEQFF
-,TRBV5-1,CASSFQGRGDTEAFF
TRBD2,TRBV6-5,CASSGRWTDTQYF
-,TRBV7-2,CASSFLIAEAFF
-,TRBV9,CASSVATPNTGELFF
-,TRBV12-5,CASGDDSLSGNTIYF
TRBD2,TRBV11-2,CASSFGGWETQYF
-,TRBV4-1,CASSQEAEQYF